This is a list of T cell receptor beta chains from one sample in a study of TIL therapy for anti-PD-1-resistant metastatic lung cancer. Generated by immunoSEQ multiplex PCR, the TCRdb table keeps only in-frame clones and is missing some. The profile shows about 60,000 clones, around 87% of them singletons. Material: blood, obtained at baseline. The origin of the receptors is a person between 25 and 79 years old with non-small cell lung cancer. Each CDR3 is given with its conserved first and last residue. A D gene is named only where the DNA matches it firmly. A clone size is listed for some rows: how often the clone was seen (once, few, many), or a class if it is expanded.

TRBJ1-5,.,TRBV3-1/TRBV3-2,.,TGTGCCAGCAGTCCAGAAGTGGGGAATCAGCCCCAGCATTTT,CASSPEVGNQPQHF
TRBJ1-2,few,TRBV5-1,.,TGCGCCAGCAGCTTGGGTGGGGCCGATGGCTACACCTTC,CASSLGGADGYTF
TRBJ1-4,.,TRBV5-1,.,TGCGCCAGCAGCTTGGCGGGGATTAATGAAAAACTGTTTTTT,CASSLAGINEKLFF
TRBJ2-1,.,TRBV30,TRBD2,TGTGCCTGGGATTCTAGCGGGGGATTTGGCGATGAGCAGTTCTTC,CAWDSSGGFGDEQFF
TRBJ1-1,.,TRBV5-6,.,TGTGCCAGCCAACTTGGACTCACTGAAGCTTTCTTT,CASQLGLTEAFF
TRBJ2-7,.,TRBV7-6,.,TGTGCCAGCAGCTTAGGATCAGGAATGGTCGCCTACGAGCAGTACTTC,CASSLGSGMVAYEQYF
TRBJ1-4,.,TRBV12-3/TRBV12-4,.,TGTGCCAGCAGTCAAACAACTAATGAAAAACTGTTTTTT,CASSQTTNEKLFF
TRBJ1-1,once,TRBV10-3,.,TGTGCCACCAAGACAGCCCGAGACACTGAAGCTTTCTTT,CATKTARDTEAFF
TRBJ1-2,.,TRBV9,.,TGTGCCAGCAGCGTAGTCAGACTTAACTATGGCTACACCTTC,CASSVVRLNYGYTF
TRBJ1-2,few,TRBV12-3/TRBV12-4,.,TGTGCCAGCAGTTTAGCCGGGACGGAGGGCTACACCTTC,CASSLAGTEGYTF
TRBJ2-2,once,TRBV6-6,.,TGTGCCAGCAGTTATTCAGCCGGGGAGCTGTTTTTT,CASSYSAGELFF
TRBJ1-2,.,TRBV6-6,.,TGTGCCAGCAGTGGGCGTGAGGTGGGATATGGCTACACCTTC,CASSGREVGYGYTF
TRBJ1-3,.,TRBV9,TRBD1,TGTGCCAGCAGCGTCCAGGGGGTTCCAGAATTT,CASSVQGVPEF
TRBJ2-3,.,TRBV5-1,.,TGCGCCAGCAGCTTGGAGACCCCGGGAGATACGCAGTATTTT,CASSLETPGDTQYF
TRBJ2-1,.,TRBV4-1,.,TGCGCCAGCAGCCAAAGGACACAGGGAGGGGATGAGCAGTTCTTC,CASSQRTQGGDEQFF
TRBJ2-3,once,TRBV15,.,TGTGCCACCAGCAGAGAGGCCCGCACAGATACGCAGTATTTT,CATSREARTDTQYF
TRBJ1-5,.,TRBV13,TRBD1,TGTGCCAGCAGCGCCACCGGGACAGGGTTCTCCAATCAGCCCCAGCATTTT,CASSATGTGFSNQPQHF
TRBJ2-3,.,TRBV24-1,.,TGTGCCACCAGTGGCTTCGACCTTGGGCGAGATACGCAGTATTTT,CATSGFDLGRDTQYF
TRBJ2-3,.,TRBV5-1,.,TGCGCCAGCAGCTTGTTGGGGCAGGGACCAGATACGCAGTATTTT,CASSLLGQGPDTQYF
TRBJ1-4,.,TRBV28,.,TGTGCCAGCACCCCCAAAACCTTTAATGAAAAACTGTTTTTT,CASTPKTFNEKLFF
TRBJ2-2,.,TRBV7-8,.,TGTGCCAGCAGCTTAGCGGGAGGGAACACCGGGGAGCTGTTTTTT,CASSLAGGNTGELFF
TRBJ1-4,.,TRBV3-1/TRBV3-2,.,TGTGCCAGCAGCCAAGTAGCCTCTGCGGGTGAAAAACTGTTTTTT,CASSQVASAGEKLFF
TRBJ2-3,.,TRBV7-2,.,TGTGCCAGCAGCTCCCCTCTGGCATTAGATACGCAGTATTTT,CASSSPLALDTQYF
TRBJ1-1,.,TRBV3-1/TRBV3-2,.,TGTGCCAGCAGCCCGCAATCGGGAACAGGGAGAAGTACTGAAGCTTTCTTT,CASSPQSGTGRSTEAFF
TRBJ1-5,once,TRBV5-1,.,TGCGCCAGCAGCTTGGGGGGGGGCGACAATCAGCCCCAGCATTTT,CASSLGGGDNQPQHF
TRBJ2-3,.,TRBV4-1,.,TGCGCCAGCAGCCCGGCTGGGGCGGGAGATACGCAGTATTTT,CASSPAGAGDTQYF
TRBJ1-2,.,TRBV3-1/TRBV3-2,.,TGTGCCAGCAGCCAAGACAGAGGCTACACCTTC,CASSQDRGYTF
TRBJ1-2,.,TRBV7-9,.,TGTGCCAGCAGCCTAGGAGGGGCCACGCCTTCCGGCTACACCTTC,CASSLGGATPSGYTF
TRBJ1-1,.,TRBV7-9,.,TGTGCCAGCAGCAGACGGGACACGAACACTGAAGCTTTCTTT,CASSRRDTNTEAFF
TRBJ2-2,.,TRBV27,.,TGTGCCAGCAGTTTATCCTATGGGTTAGGTACCGGGGAGCTGTTTTTT,CASSLSYGLGTGELFF
TRBJ2-7,.,TRBV5-1,.,TGCGCCAGCAGCTTGCAGTCCGGAGGGCTGGGTAGCGAGCAGTACTTC,CASSLQSGGLGSEQYF
TRBJ2-7,.,TRBV27,.,TGTGCCAGCAGTGCAGGACGGGGCCCCTACGAGCAGTACTTC,CASSAGRGPYEQYF
TRBJ1-6,.,TRBV27,.,TGTGCCAGCAGTCCGGACAGTACTTATTCACCCCTCCACTTT,CASSPDSTYSPLHF
TRBJ2-7,.,TRBV3-1/TRBV3-2,.,TGTGCCAGCAGCCGGGACACGTCCTACGAGCAGTACTTC,CASSRDTSYEQYF
TRBJ1-4,.,TRBV5-1,.,TGCGCCAGCAGCTTGGGGGGTTCAACTAATGAAAAACTGTTTTTT,CASSLGGSTNEKLFF
TRBJ1-3,.,TRBV25-1,TRBD1,TGTGCCAGCGGAGGAACAGGGGACGTTTCTGGAAACACCATATATTTT,CASGGTGDVSGNTIYF
TRBJ2-1,.,TRBV7-6,.,TGTGCCAGTGGGGACACAGACCACAATGAGCAGTTCTTC,CASGDTDHNEQFF
TRBJ1-2,.,TRBV30,.,TGTGCCTGGAGGACCAGGTTTATAGGCTACACCTTC,CAWRTRFIGYTF